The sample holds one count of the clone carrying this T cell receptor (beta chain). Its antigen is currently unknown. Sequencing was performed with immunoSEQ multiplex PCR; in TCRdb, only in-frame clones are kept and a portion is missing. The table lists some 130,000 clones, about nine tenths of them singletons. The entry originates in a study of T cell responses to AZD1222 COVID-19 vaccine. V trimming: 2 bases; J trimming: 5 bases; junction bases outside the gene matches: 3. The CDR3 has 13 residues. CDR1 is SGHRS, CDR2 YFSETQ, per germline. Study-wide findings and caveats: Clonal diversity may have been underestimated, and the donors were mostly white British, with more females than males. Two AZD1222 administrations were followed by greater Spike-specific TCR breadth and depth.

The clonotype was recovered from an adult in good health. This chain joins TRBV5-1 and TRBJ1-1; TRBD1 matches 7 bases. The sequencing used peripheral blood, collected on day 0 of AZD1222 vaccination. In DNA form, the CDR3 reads TGCGCCAGCAGCTTACAGGGGAGGACTGAAGCTTTCTTT. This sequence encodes CASSLQGRTEAFF.